This T cell receptor beta chain was recorded in a study of blood T cell repertoires in COVID-19 (dated by TCRdb to 2020 to 2022). Turning to the overall study: Samples from collaborators originated in the United States, Italy and Spain and spanned both the acute and convalescent phases of COVID-19. The material from the prospective study consisted of cDNA or gDNA derived from T cells, B-cell-depleted T cells, or PBMCs. Deeply sampled blood TCRbeta repertoires from subjects exposed to, actively infected with, or recovered from COVID-19 were included in the dataset. A freely available public database, intended as a resource for researchers studying the immune response to SARS-CoV-2, is where the repertoires were released. The samples were drawn from the first 160 participants of the ongoing ImmuneRACE study and from 1,254 subjects provided by 6 global collaborators. Sample metadata almost always included a de-identified subject ID, COVID-19 status, age in years and sex. Where HLA class I and class II types were available, the types were taken from metadata supplied by the sample provider, not from assay-based typing.

On this clone itself: Its target antigen remains unknown. No base quality information exists; no much larger clone differs at one position.

Between the V and J ends, shortened by 2 bases and 4 bases respectively, the junction contains 12 bases. The germline V gene encodes CDR1 SGHTS and CDR2 YDEGEE. There are 14 amino acids in the CDR3, from cysteine to phenylalanine inclusive. Solely the CDR3 DNA is kept, with 42 bases framed from the first base. TCRbeta CDR3 regions were amplified from genomic DNA using the immunoSEQ Assay, a bias-controlled multiplex PCR. In the original analysis: The number of nucleated cells in each sample was estimated by amplification of reference gene primers within the assay. To quantify the absolute abundance of each unique TCRbeta CDR3 rearrangement, sequence reads were collapsed and filtered. For each sample, productive Simpson clonality was calculated by taking the square root of Simpson's diversity index across productive rearrangements. TCRdb provides this immuneACCESS table in a form limited to in-frame rearrangements. Some clones are lacking; in checked studies, under half of them reflect an unresolved V gene, and why the rest are absent is not known. The DNA was the basis for D and trimming; V, J and clone size are from that table. The sample includes 200,000 to 300,000 clones, with approximately 85% observed a single time. 5.1% of the sample is held by the ten biggest clonotypes.

General study outcomes and caveats: How much clinical and demographic metadata was included differed by source and by participant, and the metadata was provided uncurated.

One collaborating source in Seattle enrolled patients during active infection and followed them longitudinally through the course of disease. Whole blood was collected in K2EDTA tubes by collaborating institutions according to the institutions' own protocols. For TCRbeta analysis, collaborators shipped samples in one of three forms: frozen whole blood, isolated PBMCs, or DNA extracted from either of those sample types. The TCR originated in a man aged 50 to 60 with COVID-19, enrolled during active disease. Recombination linked TRBV5-8 to TRBJ1-2, with a weak D call of TRBD1 (6 bases match). Material for sequencing was peripheral blood. CDR3 reads: CASSFYRATYGYTF. In nucleotide form, the sequence is TGTGCCAGCAGCTTCTACAGGGCGACCTATGGCTACACCTTC.